This T cell receptor beta chain was found in a study of CD8 T cells in ankylosing spondylitis. This clonotype has ten or more counts. The CDR3 runs 14 residues. Looked up from germline, CDR1 is SGHRS and CDR2 is YFSETQ. Trimming removed 4 bases from V and 9 bases from J; junction bases left unmatched: 9. A single record per CDR3 protein comes from TCRdb applying MiXCR to the 5' RACE reads. The sample lists some 150,000 distinct CDR3 sequences, about an eighth seen once, with 3.5% to 5% in the top ten. Material for sequencing was blood, either unsorted or a sorted T cell fraction (not recorded which). This receptor was taken from a female donor with ankylosing spondylitis or in good health (not recorded which). The rearrangement links TRBV5-1 to TRBJ2-1; 8 bases match TRBD2. CDR3 coding DNA: TGCGCCAGCAGCAGGGAAGCGGGGACTAGTGAGCAGTTCTTC. Protein: CASSREAGTSEQFF. Complete variable domain (other parts from reference TRBV5-1 and TRBJ2-1): KAGVTQTPRYLIKTRGQQVTLSCSPISGHRSVSWYQQTPGQGLQFLFEYFSETQRNKGNFPGRFSGRQFSNSRSEMNVSTLELGDSALYLCASSREAGTSEQFFGPGTRLTVL.